This T cell receptor beta chain is from a study of T cells expressing NK-cell markers. Looking at the study overall: There were seven HCMV-seropositive donors and one seronegative donor among the eight sequenced. Whole-study findings and limits: Evidence did not settle whether expanded NKG2C+ T cell clones targeted HCMV. In roughly six donors, dominant NKG2C+ clonotypes were roughly 1.0-7.0% of CD8+ T cells.

Following a re-call of the 5' RACE reads, TCRdb has one entry per CDR3 protein and lacks DNA. The sample holds 350,000 to 400,000 distinct CDR3 sequences. This CDR3 region has 18 residues. Germline V lookup: CDR1 MNHNY, CDR2 SVGAGI (reference sequence). Turning to this clonotype: Its antigen is still unknown.

J is TRBJ2-3 and V is TRBV6-6; TCRdb reports TRBD2, a call that lacks DNA to check it against. Sequenced material: blood T cells: a sorted CD56 or NKG2C T cell subset, CD4+ or CD8+ T cells, or bulk PBMC T cells (not recorded which). The sequence derives from a woman aged 50 to 60 in good health. CDR3: CASSYSRTSRFCTDTQYF.